Listed here is a single T cell receptor beta chain. Its target is not known. At one boundary the junction diverges from the germline segment, which might be a read error. CDR3 length equals 13 residues. Germline loops: CDR1 SSHAT, CDR2 FNYEAQ (reference sequence). Clones were read by immunoSEQ multiplex PCR, and TCRdb kept only the in-frame ones, dropping some. The sample has approximately 77,000 clones, about nine tenths seen once. With baseline, cycle 4 day 1, and cycle 7 day 1 as timepoints, blood was sampled. The sample is drawn from a study of OX40 agonist ivuxolimab in advanced cancers. Study at large: The dose-escalation cohort had hepatocellular carcinoma, melanoma, renal cell or head and neck cancer.

The study, taken as a whole, reports: The average count of expanded clones was higher among CD8+ T cells than among CD4+.

The J gene is TRBJ2-5, the V gene TRBV7-7; TRBD2 agrees at 7 bases. This sample comprised CD4+ or CD8+ T cells sorted from blood, obtained in a trial of the OX40 agonist ivuxolimab. The sequence was obtained from an adult with an advanced solid tumor such as melanoma, head and neck, liver or kidney cancer. The CDR3 spells CASSQRGQETQYF. DNA of the CDR3: TGTGCTAGCAGCCAGCGGGGACAAGAGACCCAGTACTTC.